This entry lists 32 T cell receptor beta chains sequenced from one sample in a study of T cell responses to AZD1222 COVID-19 vaccine. This table comes from immunoSEQ multiplex PCR, and its TCRdb copy is limited to in-frame clones, with some not included. The data show more than 95,000 clones, just over 85% seen once. The source material was peripheral blood, sampled 28 days after the second AZD1222 dose. The receptor source for this set is an adult who received the AZD1222 COVID-19 vaccine.

The J gene is TRBJ1-2, the V gene TRBV28; no reliable D call. This CDR3 spans 13 amino acids. Germline values: CDR1 MDHEN, CDR2 SYDVKM. V was shortened by 3 bases and J by 8 bases, with 13 bases between the two germline ends. The CDR3 region is CASSLSYVEGYTF. The CDR3 DNA sequence: TGTGCCAGCAGTTTGTCGTACGTTGAGGGCTACACCTTC.

V is TRBV7-2 and J is TRBJ1-5; a possible D gene is TRBD1 (6 bases). The length of the CDR3 is 17 residues. Per the germline V gene, CDR1 is SGHTA and CDR2 is FQGNSA. V shed 2 bases and J shed 7 bases, with 21 bases lying between them. CDR3 sequence: CASSLPGGGGLGQPQHF. CDR3 in DNA: TGTGCCAGCAGCTTACCTGGGGGCGGGGGATTGGGCCAGCCCCAGCATTTT.

The chain links TRBV12-3 or TRBV12-4 to TRBJ1-2, with a tentative D call TRBD1 (6 bases). The CDR3 totals 12 residues. Trimming stripped 8 bases from V and 6 bases from J, with 13 bases between. The CDR3 loop reads CASRRGWNGYTF. In DNA form, the CDR3 reads TGTGCCAGCCGGAGGGGGTGGAATGGCTACACCTTC.

A note on this clone: This may be a read error, as it is one base from a much larger clone. The sample contains more than one DNA sequence encoding this CDR3. The V gene is TRBV5-8, the J gene TRBJ1-1; 7 bases are shared with TRBD1. CDR1 and CDR2 (germline): SGHTS, YDEGEE. The CDR3 is 16 residues long. V shed 4 bases and J 0 bases; nucleotides not matched to a gene: 9. This chain's CDR3 is CASSDGTGDMNTEAFF. The DNA for the CDR3 is TGTGCCAGCAGCGATGGAACAGGGGATATGAACACTGAAGCTTTCTTT. Filled out from reference TRBV5-8 and TRBJ1-1, the complete variable domain reads EAGVTQSPTHLIKTRGQQATLRCSPISGHTSVYWYQQALGLGLQFLLWYDEGEERNRGNFPPRFSGRQFPNYSSELNVNALELEDSALYLCASSDGTGDMNTEAFFGQGTRLTVV.

This clone was counted a few times. CDR3 nucleotide sequence: TGTGCCAGCAGCGAAACCGGACAGGGGGTTAGCGAGCAGTACTTC. Amino acids: CASSETGQGVSEQYF. The chain is built from TRBV9 and TRBJ2-7, with 10 nucleotides matching TRBD1. With 3 bases clipped from V and 6 bases from J, the junction kept 9 bases outside the gene matches. CDR1 and CDR2 (germline): SGDLS, YYNGEE. This CDR3 comprises 15 residues.

A remark on this clone: This specimen includes other DNA sequences encoding the same CDR3. The chain employs TRBV7-7 and TRBJ1-1; D gene uncertain. The CDR3 length is 13 residues. The germline V and J ends were trimmed by 2 bases and 2 bases, with 6 bases remaining between them. Germline-derived CDR1 and CDR2 are SSHAT and FNYEAQ (reference sequence). The CDR3 region has the DNA TGTGCCAGCAGCTTATCACTCAACACTGAAGCTTTCTTT. Protein: CASSLSLNTEAFF.

The CDR3 sequence is CAILTAGDTQYF. CDR3 in DNA: TGTGCCATCTTGACGGCGGGGGATACGCAGTATTTT. The gene calls are TRBV10-3 and TRBJ2-3; D is possibly TRBD2 (6 bases). This CDR3 is 12 amino acids long. The germline V gene has CDR1 ENHRY and CDR2 SYGVKD. V was shortened by 8 bases and J by 6 bases, with 12 bases between the two germline ends.

The table lists this clone with a count of one. The chain has TRBV7-9 and TRBJ2-7, with TRBD1 matching over 7 bases. Unmatched junction bases numbered 5, after V lost 5 bases and J lost 1 base. The CDR3 spans 14 residues. Germline CDR1 and CDR2: SEHNR and FQNEAQ (reference sequence). The CDR3 DNA is TGTGCCAGCAGCCGAATGACAGGGTCCTACGAGCAGTACTTC. Its protein product is CASSRMTGSYEQYF.

A word on this clone: This sample includes further DNA sequences coding for the same CDR3. The rearrangement uses TRBV30 and TRBJ2-7; 9 bases fit TRBD1. The germline V gene has CDR1 GTSNPN and CDR2 SVGIG (reference sequence). V lost 0 bases, J lost 2 bases, and 5 bases stayed unmatched. The CDR3 covers 15 residues. DNA of the CDR3: TGTGCCTGGAGTGTATTAGGGACAGGGACCTACGAGCAGTACTTC. Translated, it gives CAWSVLGTGTYEQYF.

The V gene is TRBV6-5, the J gene TRBJ1-2; no clear D. The CDR3 runs to 14 residues. Trimming took 0 bases from V and 5 from J, leaving 10 bases between them. CDR1 is MNHEY and CDR2 is SVGAGI in the germline V gene. The DNA for the CDR3 is TGTGCCAGCAGTTACTCCGCCAGCGTTTATGGCTACACCTTC. The encoded protein is CASSYSASVYGYTF.

The rearrangement joins TRBV24-1 to TRBJ1-1; D unresolved. Germline V gene lookup returns CDR1 KGHDR and CDR2 SFDVKD. The CDR3 covers 15 residues. Trimming removed 3 bases from V and 3 bases from J, with 13 bases in between. CDR3 DNA: TGTGCCACCAGTGATACGCGAGCCGGTGACACTGAAGCTTTCTTT. Protein sequence: CATSDTRAGDTEAFF.

The CDR3 DNA follows: TGTGCCACCAGCAGAGACAGACCCTACGAGCAGTACTTC. It translates to CATSRDRPYEQYF. The chain recombines TRBV15 with TRBJ2-7; D is undetermined. Germline V gene data show CDR1 as LNHNV and CDR2 as YYDKDF (reference sequence). Trimming removed 0 bases at V and 2 bases at J, with 5 bases between. The CDR3 covers 13 residues.

The rearrangement joins TRBV6-4 to TRBJ1-6, with a tentative D call TRBD1 (6 bases). The length of the CDR3 is 11 residues. Per germline, CDR1 MRHNA and CDR2 SNTAGT. Trimming pared 9 bases from V and 6 bases from J, leaving 6 bases between. The CDR3 DNA reads as TGTGCCAGACAGGGTAATTCACCCCTCCACTTT. As protein: CARQGNSPLHF.

This chain connects TRBV18 to TRBJ2-2; D is unresolved. This CDR3 region has 15 residues. CDR1 is KGHSH, CDR2 LQKENI, per germline. The V end lost 1 base, the J end lost 5 bases, and 11 bases lay between the germline ends. CDR3 in DNA: TGTGCCAGCTCACCACTTTCTGGGGTGACCGGGGAGCTGTTTTTT. Its translation: CASSPLSGVTGELFF. Full variable domain (rest looked up from reference TRBV18 and TRBJ2-2): NAGVMQNPRHLVRRRGQEARLRCSPMKGHSHVYWYRQLPEEGLKFMVYLQKENIIDESGMPKERFSAEFPKEGPSILRIQQVVRGDSAAYFCASSPLSGVTGELFFGEGSRLTVL.

CDR3 sequence (DNA): TGTGCCAGCAGTTTTTTGGGGACAGATACGCAGTATTTT. Translating gives CASSFLGTDTQYF. V usage is TRBV27 and J usage is TRBJ2-3; D uncertain. V was shortened by 3 bases and J by 3 bases, with 7 bases between the two germline ends. The CDR3 covers 13 residues. Germline CDR1 is MNHEY and CDR2 is SMNVEV (reference sequence).

This sequence joins TRBV7-3 and TRBJ2-1, with D hard to call. This CDR3 comprises 13 residues. The V and J ends lost 8 bases and 8 bases respectively, with 16 bases between them. Germline loops: CDR1 SGHTA, CDR2 FQGTGA. Written as DNA, the CDR3 is TGTGCCAGCTCTTTTCGACGGTCAGATGAGCAGTTCTTC. Amino acid sequence: CASSFRRSDEQFF.

The J gene is TRBJ1-1, the V gene TRBV2; TRBD1 might be the D (6 bases). Trimming removed 10 bases at V and 8 bases at J, with 20 bases between. The CDR3 sequence is 13 residues long. Germline V gene data show CDR1 as SNHLY and CDR2 as FYNNEI. The CDR3 DNA reads TGTGCCAAAAGTAAGGGACAAGGCACCGAAGCTTTCTTT. Translation gives CAKSKGQGTEAFF.

CDR3 DNA sequence: TGTGCCAGCAGCTTAGTCGGGGACTCCGGTCAGCCCCAGCATTTT. It encodes CASSLVGDSGQPQHF. J is TRBJ1-5 and V is TRBV7-2; D is possibly TRBD1 (5 bases). Germline V CDR1 and CDR2: SGHTA, FQGNSA. This CDR3 comprises 15 residues. V lost 1 base and J 6 bases, leaving 13 bases between the germline ends.

The chain uses TRBV19 and TRBJ1-1; unclear D gene. V was shortened by 5 bases and J by 2 bases, with 15 bases between the two germline ends. This CDR3 spans 15 amino acids. Germline CDR1 is LNHDA and CDR2 is SQIVND (reference sequence). This CDR3 is CASSSTAQVNTEAFF. Written as DNA, the CDR3 is TGTGCCAGTAGTTCGACCGCCCAAGTCAACACTGAAGCTTTCTTT.

This clone has only one observation. The chain combines TRBV24-1 with TRBJ2-3; 10 bases fit TRBD2. The V gene's germline CDR1 is KGHDR and CDR2 SFDVKD. The CDR3 totals 15 residues. V was pared by 5 bases and J by 4 bases, with 5 bases of the junction left unmatched. CDR3 amino acids: CATSVAGTSADTQYF. DNA of the CDR3: TGTGCCACCAGTGTCGCCGGGACTAGCGCAGATACGCAGTATTTT.

The J gene is TRBJ2-7, the V gene TRBV7-2; TRBD1 or TRBD2 may be the D gene (5 bases each). V was trimmed by 4 bases and J by 3 bases, leaving 16 bases between them. Germline CDR1 SGHTA, CDR2 FQGNSA. This CDR3 is built from 15 residues. CDR3 sequence (DNA): TGTGCCAGCAGCTGGACCGGGACGGCGAGCTACGAGCAGTACTTC. This translates into CASSWTGTASYEQYF.

Note on this clone: In the same sample, other DNA sequences code for this CDR3. V and J are TRBV9 and TRBJ2-6; no reliable D call. This CDR3 has 15 amino acids. CDR1 is SGDLS and CDR2 is YYNGEE in the germline V gene. V gave up 0 bases and J gave up 3 bases, with 7 bases separating them. CDR3 sequence (DNA): TGTGCCAGCAGCGTAGGGGTTAGTGGGGCCAACGTCCTGACTTTC. It yields the protein CASSVGVSGANVLTF.

The chain combines TRBV30 with TRBJ1-6; D uncertain. The CDR3 is 13 amino acids. The V gene lost 0 bases and the J gene lost 8 bases, with 8 bases spanning the gap. The germline CDR1 and CDR2 sequences are GTSNPN and SVGIG (reference sequence). The CDR3 sequence: CAWSVIGDSPLHF. The CDR3 bases are TGTGCCTGGAGTGTAATAGGAGATTCACCCCTCCACTTT. The whole variable domain, remainder taken from reference TRBV30 and TRBJ1-6, is SQTIHQWPATLVQPVGSPLSLECTVEGTSNPNLYWYRQAAGRGLQLLFYSVGIGQISSEVPQNLSASRPQDRQFILSSKKLLLSDSGFYLCAWSVIGDSPLHFGNGTRLTVT.

This clone is a singleton in its sample. This sequence joins TRBV15 and TRBJ1-2; D is ambiguous. Trimming shortened V by 6 bases and J by 0 bases, and 11 bases separated the two germline ends. The CDR3 totals 14 residues. CDR1 is LNHNV, CDR2 YYDKDF, per germline (reference sequence). CDR3 nucleotides: TGTGCCACCAGAGCGCCGGGTTCTAACTATGGCTACACCTTC. It codes for CATRAPGSNYGYTF.

This sequence joins TRBV10-3 and TRBJ2-7; the D gene could be TRBD1 or TRBD2 (7 bases each). This CDR3 comprises 13 residues. The germline CDR1 and CDR2 sequences are ENHRY and SYGVKD. V was shortened by 6 bases and J by 3 bases, with 12 bases between the two germline ends. CDR3 amino acids: CAIRGGDSYEQYF. The CDR3 DNA reads as TGTGCCATCAGGGGGGGGGACAGCTACGAGCAGTACTTC.

This chain joins TRBV7-2 and TRBJ2-7; D may be TRBD1 (6 bases). Deletions cut 3 bases from V and 7 bases from J, with 16 bases between. The CDR3 extends over 14 amino acids. The germline V gene has CDR1 SGHTA and CDR2 FQGNSA. CDR3 region: CASSFDRLGSEQYF. CDR3 nucleotides: TGTGCCAGCAGCTTTGACAGGTTGGGGTCGGAGCAGTACTTC.

The chain combines TRBV7-9 with TRBJ2-7; 7 bases map to TRBD2. V was pared by 5 bases and J by 2 bases, with 9 bases of the junction left unmatched. The CDR3 length is 15 residues. Germline values: CDR1 SEHNR, CDR2 FQNEAQ (reference sequence). The CDR3 bases are TGTGCCAGCAGCCTCTTCGCGGGAGCCCCCTACGAGCAGTACTTC. Amino acids: CASSLFAGAPYEQYF.

The chain carries TRBV19 and TRBJ2-3; 8 nucleotides align to TRBD2. This CDR3 is built from 15 residues. With 3 bases clipped from V and 4 bases from J, the junction kept 6 bases outside the gene matches. Germline assignment: CDR1 LNHDA and CDR2 SQIVND (reference sequence). The CDR3 DNA reads TGTGCCAGTAGTATGACGGGGGGGCTCCCAGATACGCAGTATTTT. Translating gives CASSMTGGLPDTQYF.

This chain joins TRBV3-1 (or the pseudogene TRBV3-2) and TRBJ2-3; TRBD2 matches 9 bases. V shed 3 bases, J shed 4 bases, and the junction held 5 bases outside the gene matches. Germline V gene lookup returns CDR1 LGHDT and CDR2 YNNKEL (reference sequence). The CDR3 loop spans 15 amino acids. As DNA, the CDR3 is TGTGCCAGCAGCCACGGGACTAGCCCCCCAGATACGCAGTATTTT. As protein: CASSHGTSPPDTQYF.

This chain links TRBV6-5 with TRBJ2-3, with TRBD2 matching 8 bases. Trimming took 9 bases from V and 1 from J; bases not matched to a gene: 6. Germline V CDR1 and CDR2: MNHEY, SVGAGI. The CDR3 loop spans 14 amino acids. CDR3 in amino acids: CASNPGLGTDTQYF. The CDR3 nucleotides read TGTGCCAGTAATCCGGGACTAGGCACAGATACGCAGTATTTT.

Details on this clone: An end of the junction differs from the germline gene, which may be a read error. The rearrangement uses TRBV3-1 (or the pseudogene TRBV3-2) and TRBJ2-7; 10 bases are shared with TRBD2. Germline V CDR1 and CDR2: LGHDT, YNNKEL (reference sequence). This CDR3 comprises 12 residues. The CDR3 sequence is CASGGQSYEQYF. The DNA of the CDR3 is TGCGCTAGCGGGGGCCAATCCTACGAGCAGTACTTC.

This clone appeared once. The genes are TRBV11-2 and TRBJ1-1; no clear D. Trimming cost V 5 bases and J 1 base, with 17 bases left between them. The CDR3 contains 16 residues. Germline lookup yields CDR1 SGHAT and CDR2 FQNNGV. This chain's CDR3 is CASSTSLTGWNTEAFF. DNA of the CDR3: TGTGCCAGCAGCACATCCTTGACCGGATGGAACACTGAAGCTTTCTTT. The variable domain in full, with the rest retrieved from reference TRBV11-2 and TRBJ1-1, is EAGVAQSPRYKIIEKRQSVAFWCNPISGHATLYWYQQILGQGPKLLIQFQNNGVVDDSQLPKDRFSAERLKGVDSTLKIQPAKLEDSAVYLCASSTSLTGWNTEAFFGQGTRLTVV.